The clone carrying this TCR beta chain was picked up a small number of times. Its antigen is currently unknown. One junction end disagrees with the germline gene, perhaps due to a read error. This sample was included in a study of T cells after yellow fever vaccination. As TCR cDNA was made by 5'RACE template switching, a universal primer site and UMIs were added. TCRdb re-called the 5' RACE reads with MiXCR, one entry per CDR3 protein. The repertoire includes approximately 580,000 distinct CDR3 sequences, roughly 17% of them detected once, and 17% sits in the top ten. Germline V gives CDR1 SSHAT, CDR2 FNYEAQ (reference sequence). There are 16 residues in the CDR3. General study findings and limits: Booster samples showed a return of most primary-vaccination clones (around 96% CD4, around 88% CD8). Overall, a small share of clonotypes was seen in both CD4 and CD8 compartments. FACS-sorted repertoires could harbor abundant contaminating bulk-population clonotypes.

This chain joins TRBV7-7 and TRBJ2-1; 11 bases are a match to TRBD2. The TCR originated in a young man who received the YFV17D yellow fever vaccine. The sample consisted of PBMCs, taken more than 4 days after the first yellow fever vaccination. CDR3 DNA sequence: TGTGCTAGCAGCTTAGCGGGGGGGGCCTCCTACAATGAGCAGTTCTTC. This sequence encodes CASSLAGGASYNEQFF.